These T cell receptor beta chains were read from a single sample in a study of human T cells and chemical hapten exposure. TCRdb passed the RACE reads through MiXCR, listing each CDR3 protein once. In the table there are about 120,000 distinct CDR3 sequences, around 15% of which are singletons. Specimen: whole blood, collected in connection with sensitization to the hapten diphenylcyclopropenone (DPC). These receptors all stem from a man aged 18 to 29 with alopecia areata. Some clones in this sample may be carry-over from other donors' samples. Each CDR3 is given with its conserved first and last residue.

J gene: TRBJ2-1
V gene: TRBV13
CDR3 protein: CASSHGGGNEQFF

J gene: TRBJ1-5
V gene: TRBV3-1
CDR3 protein: CASSHGGQPQHF

J gene: TRBJ1-6
V gene: TRBV6-5
CDR3 protein: CASSYSEGPNSPLHF

J gene: TRBJ2-5
V gene: TRBV14
CDR3 protein: CASSRIRGSGETQYF

J gene: TRBJ2-2
V gene: TRBV19
CDR3 protein: CASSILQANTGELFF

J gene: TRBJ2-1
V gene: TRBV5-4
CDR3 protein: CASSLPPWGRDREQFF

J gene: TRBJ2-3
V gene: TRBV12-3/TRBV12-4
CDR3 protein: CASRTTSGGADTQYF

J gene: TRBJ2-3
V gene: TRBV10-3
CDR3 protein: CAISGNGGTDTQYF

J gene: TRBJ2-5
V gene: TRBV20-1
CDR3 protein: CSARDFSSGGGETQYF

J gene: TRBJ2-3
V gene: TRBV4-2
CDR3 protein: CASSQEASGGLTDTQYF

J gene: TRBJ1-1
V gene: TRBV20-1
CDR3 protein: CSARNTGVGEAFF

J gene: TRBJ1-6
V gene: TRBV6-6
CDR3 protein: CASTSMTGSDSPLHF

J gene: TRBJ1-1
V gene: TRBV7-9
CDR3 protein: CASSLNRGRVGTEAFF

J gene: TRBJ2-1
V gene: TRBV7-2
CDR3 protein: CASSLVSGQGKARYNEQFF

J gene: TRBJ2-5
V gene: TRBV20-1
CDR3 protein: CSEQGAVETQYF

J gene: TRBJ2-1
V gene: TRBV24-1
CDR3 protein: CATSEGGQGNEQFF

J gene: TRBJ1-2
V gene: TRBV28
CDR3 protein: CASSPGTNYGYTF

J gene: TRBJ2-7
V gene: TRBV5-1
CDR3 protein: CASSLATSYEQYF

J gene: TRBJ2-2
V gene: TRBV10-3
CDR3 protein: CAITGSEWAGELFF

J gene: TRBJ2-2
V gene: TRBV4-1
CDR3 protein: CASSQEFGELFF

J gene: TRBJ2-3
V gene: TRBV6-5
CDR3 protein: CASRLLAGGPTDTQYF

J gene: TRBJ2-5
V gene: TRBV20-1
CDR3 protein: CSTPGQRQETQYF

J gene: TRBJ2-5
V gene: TRBV7-8
CDR3 protein: CASSFEGTQYF

J gene: TRBJ1-2
V gene: TRBV28
CDR3 protein: CASSLPGRGYTF

J gene: TRBJ1-5
V gene: TRBV6-1
CDR3 protein: CASSATYSHSNQPQHF

J gene: TRBJ1-4
V gene: TRBV7-2
CDR3 protein: CASSLYRDTNEKLFF

J gene: TRBJ1-1
V gene: TRBV9
CDR3 protein: CASSVSPRGEAGAFF

J gene: TRBJ1-6
V gene: TRBV7-2
CDR3 protein: CASSPTGFNSPLHF

J gene: TRBJ2-2
V gene: TRBV18
CDR3 protein: CASSRNNRGTGELFF

J gene: TRBJ2-5
V gene: TRBV6-2/TRBV6-3
CDR3 protein: CASSRTGEQETQYF

J gene: TRBJ2-1
V gene: TRBV20-1
CDR3 protein: CSAKGLAGGLNEQFF

J gene: TRBJ1-4
V gene: TRBV18
CDR3 protein: CASSRSAPTNEKLFF

J gene: TRBJ2-7
V gene: TRBV28
CDR3 protein: CASSWGMDPYEQYF

J gene: TRBJ1-4
V gene: TRBV7-6
CDR3 protein: CASSSGQGLNEKLFF

J gene: TRBJ1-5
V gene: TRBV28
CDR3 protein: CASSPYGRHSNQPQHF

J gene: TRBJ2-3
V gene: TRBV3-1
CDR3 protein: CASSHQSTDTQYF

J gene: TRBJ2-7
V gene: TRBV4-2
CDR3 protein: CASSQEGYTGGSYEQYF

J gene: TRBJ2-1
V gene: TRBV11-1
CDR3 protein: CASSTDRADEQFF

J gene: TRBJ2-3
V gene: TRBV7-6
CDR3 protein: CASSSDSYTDTQYF

J gene: TRBJ1-4
V gene: TRBV7-8
CDR3 protein: CASSLNGQSAEKLFF

J gene: TRBJ2-3
V gene: TRBV7-9
CDR3 protein: CASSPQIRGLGTDTQYF

J gene: TRBJ1-1
V gene: TRBV20-1
CDR3 protein: CSARTADATEAFF

J gene: TRBJ1-1
V gene: TRBV18
CDR3 protein: CASSPRPAGRTEAFF

J gene: TRBJ2-7
V gene: TRBV20-1
CDR3 protein: CSARSFRFDEQYF

J gene: TRBJ1-2
V gene: TRBV6-5
CDR3 protein: CASSSGGVYGYTF

J gene: TRBJ1-1
V gene: TRBV29-1
CDR3 protein: CSVQTGGGGEAFF

J gene: TRBJ2-7
V gene: TRBV20-1
CDR3 protein: CSAASGGSYEQYF

J gene: TRBJ2-5
V gene: TRBV6-2/TRBV6-3
CDR3 protein: CASTLERGARGTQYF

J gene: TRBJ2-7
V gene: TRBV6-6
CDR3 protein: CASRGPGLESYEQYF

J gene: TRBJ1-6
V gene: TRBV7-6
CDR3 protein: CASSLSPVTGANSPLHF

J gene: TRBJ2-5
V gene: TRBV7-9
CDR3 protein: CASSPRTGGGETQYF

J gene: TRBJ1-1
V gene: TRBV28
CDR3 protein: CASMGSSRPEAFF

J gene: TRBJ1-1
V gene: TRBV11-1
CDR3 protein: CASSLGRGNTEAFF

J gene: TRBJ2-5
V gene: TRBV6-5
CDR3 protein: CASLSHSKTQYF

J gene: TRBJ2-5
V gene: TRBV7-8
CDR3 protein: CASSPKQGIGETQYF

J gene: TRBJ2-5
V gene: TRBV2
CDR3 protein: CASTASRQETQYF

J gene: TRBJ1-5
V gene: TRBV6-2/TRBV6-3
CDR3 protein: CASSYYLRVGQPQHF

J gene: TRBJ1-5
V gene: TRBV6-2/TRBV6-3
CDR3 protein: CASRDKYNQPQHF

J gene: TRBJ2-3
V gene: TRBV24-1
CDR3 protein: CATSDLAEYTDTQYF

J gene: TRBJ1-2
V gene: TRBV7-9
CDR3 protein: CASSPWTLMSGGYTF